This TCR beta chain was retrieved from a study of blood T cells in healthy people across ages. The study, taken as a whole, reports: Diversity of TCR beta per million T cells declined in a roughly linear way with age.

The CDR3 runs to 15 residues. The V segment lost 2 bases and the J segment 7 bases; nucleotides outside the gene matches: 4. In germline, CDR1 is KGHSH, CDR2 LQKENI. For the second PCR, which ran for 7 to 11 cycles, a sample-barcoded 5' primer and a J-beta primer mix were used. Any given sample supplied a minimum of 3 million CDR3-containing paired-end reads. TCRdb passed the 5' RACE reads through MiXCR, listing each CDR3 protein once. The sample yields roughly 680,000 distinct CDR3 sequences, about half seen once. Sample donors were healthy Caucasian individuals that came from Russia, aged about 6 to 95. The table lists this clonotype with a count of one. Its matching antigen is unknown.

The specimen was blood. The chain is built from TRBV18 and TRBJ1-6, with 8 nucleotides matching TRBD1. This clonotype originated in a woman aged 55-70 years in good health. The CDR3 loop is CASSPRTGRNSPLHF. CDR3 DNA: TGTGCCAGCTCACCAAGGACAGGGAGGAATTCACCCCTCCACTTT.